This TCR beta chain comes out of a study of cytomegalovirus exposure and HLA in healthy donors. Study-wide results and caveats: A prior analysis recorded that most TCR beta V segments were productive about 87% or about 30% of the time. Roughly uniform depth of sequencing across donors was assumed in presence/absence analyses. Association of 15,000 to 20,000 TCR beta sequences with HLA alleles was found at 0.05 false discovery rate in a later analysis.

PCR involved 60 Vbeta and 13 Jbeta primers. Repertoires were generated with immunoSEQ multiplex PCR, while TCRdb's copy carries only in-frame clones and drops some. Of some 130,000 clones in the sample, about 80% were seen once. To note about this clone: Its antigen remains unknown.

Sequencing used PBMCs. This clonotype was obtained from a male donor in good health and CMV-seropositive.

Written as DNA, the CDR3 is TGTGCCAGCAGTTCTAGAGTGTCTGGCAATGAGCAGTTCTTC. Protein: CASSSRVSGNEQFF. The rearrangement links TRBV28 to TRBJ2-1; no firm D call. CDR1 is MDHEN and CDR2 is SYDVKM in the germline V gene. The V end was cut by 4 bases, the J end by 6 bases, with 13 bases between. This CDR3 spans 14 amino acids.